Reported below is one T cell receptor beta chain. No antigen is known for it. The entry originates in a study of OX40 agonist ivuxolimab in advanced cancers. At the level of the study: The eligibility criteria allowed prior anti-PD-1, anti-PD-L1 or anti-CTLA-4 therapy, and 40% had some. Three patients had partial responses: one hepatocellular carcinoma, two cutaneous melanoma.

Regarding the study as a whole: At 0.1 to 3.0 mg/kg and by week 6, clonal expansion occurred in CD4+ and CD8+ blood T cells. Expanded peripheral T-cell antigen specificity went undetermined.

Produced via immunoSEQ multiplex PCR; TCRdb's table is partial and in-frame only. The table has roughly 100,000 clones, roughly 89% seen once. This TCR was sampled from an adult with an advanced solid tumor such as melanoma, head and neck, liver or kidney cancer. The sequencing here drew on CD4+ or CD8+ T cells sorted from blood, taken in a trial of the OX40 agonist ivuxolimab.

CDR3 sequence reads: CASSETTNYGYTF. In DNA form, the CDR3 reads TGTGCCAGCAGCGAGACAACTAACTATGGCTACACCTTC. V gene TRBV7-9 combines with J gene TRBJ1-2; D unresolved. The CDR3 consists of 13 residues. Trimming took off 5 bases at V and 0 bases at J, with 7 bases between the two ends. Germline V lookup: CDR1 SEHNR, CDR2 FQNEAQ (reference sequence).